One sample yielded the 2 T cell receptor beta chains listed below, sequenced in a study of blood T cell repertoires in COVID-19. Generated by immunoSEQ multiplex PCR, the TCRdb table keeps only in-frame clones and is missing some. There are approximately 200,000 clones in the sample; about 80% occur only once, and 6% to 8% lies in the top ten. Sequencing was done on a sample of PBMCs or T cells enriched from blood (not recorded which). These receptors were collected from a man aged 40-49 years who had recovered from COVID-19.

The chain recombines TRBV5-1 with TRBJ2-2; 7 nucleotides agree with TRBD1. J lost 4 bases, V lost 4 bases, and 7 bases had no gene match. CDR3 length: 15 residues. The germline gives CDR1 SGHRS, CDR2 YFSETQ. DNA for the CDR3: TGCGCCAGCAGCGCTGACAGGGTTGGCACCGGGGAGCTGTTTTTT. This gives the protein CASSADRVGTGELFF.

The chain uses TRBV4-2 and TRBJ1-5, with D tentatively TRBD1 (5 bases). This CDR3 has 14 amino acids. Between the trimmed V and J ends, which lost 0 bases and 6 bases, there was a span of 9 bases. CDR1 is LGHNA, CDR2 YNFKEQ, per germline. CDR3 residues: CASSQDTGVQPQHF. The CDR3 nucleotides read TGTGCCAGCAGCCAAGATACGGGGGTTCAGCCCCAGCATTTT.